What follows are 13 T cell receptor beta chains derived from one specimen sequenced in a study of blood T cell repertoires in COVID-19. Only in-frame clones appear in the TCRdb table, and some are missing; sequencing was by immunoSEQ multiplex PCR. The sample contains a few hundred thousand clones, about 91% of which appear only once. The sample comprised peripheral blood. These receptor sequences come from a woman in her 30s with COVID-19, enrolled during active disease.

The chain couples TRBV27 to TRBJ1-5; D might be TRBD1 (5 bases). There are 15 residues in the CDR3. Trimming removed 2 bases from V and 2 bases from J, with 10 bases in between. Germline CDR1 reads MNHEY; CDR2 reads SMNVEV (reference sequence). CDR3 DNA: TGTGCCAGCAGTTTACATAGGGGCCGCAATCAGCCCCAGCATTTT. Protein: CASSLHRGRNQPQHF.

The chain links TRBV19 to TRBJ1-2; D is undetermined. Trimming stripped 5 bases from V and 4 bases from J, with 11 bases between. Germline V gene data show CDR1 as LNHDA and CDR2 as SQIVND (reference sequence). The CDR3 sequence is 13 residues long. The CDR3 DNA reads as TGTGCCAGTAGTTTTCGAGTTTCCTATGGCTACACCTTC. Translated: CASSFRVSYGYTF. The whole variable domain, filled in from reference TRBV19 and TRBJ1-2, reads DGGITQSPKYLFRKEGQNVTLSCEQNLNHDAMYWYRQDPGQGLRLIYYSQIVNDFQKGDIAEGYSVSREKKESFPLTVTSAQKNPTAFYLCASSFRVSYGYTFGSGTRLTVV.

CDR3 sequence reads: CASSLDRETEAFF. CDR3 sequence (DNA): TGTGCCAGCAGCTTAGATCGGGAAACTGAAGCTTTCTTT. The gene calls are TRBV7-2 and TRBJ1-1; D call uncertain. Germline lookup yields CDR1 SGHTA and CDR2 FQGNSA. Trimming took off 1 base at V and 5 bases at J, with 8 bases between the two ends. This CDR3 is built from 13 residues.

The sample holds one count of this clone. This chain uses TRBV21-1 with TRBJ2-1; the table gives TRBD2 as D, unverified against the DNA. TRBV21-1 is labeled a pseudogene. This CDR3 spans 16 amino acids. The chain's CDR3 is CASSKVRGLAGNEQFF. The CDR3 DNA sequence: TGTGCCAGCAGCAAAGTCAGGGGACTAGCGGGCAATGAGCAGTTCTTC.

This clone has more than one count but fewer than ten. The chain uses TRBV14 and TRBJ1-2, with 8 bases identical to TRBD1. Per the germline V gene, CDR1 is SGHDN and CDR2 is FVKESK. This CDR3 spans 16 amino acids. The junction had 10 bases not matched to a gene; V was cut back by 3 bases and J by 4 bases. CDR3 DNA sequence: TGTGCCAGCAGCCAGAGTGGACAGGGTTCAAGCTATGGCTACACCTTC. Residues: CASSQSGQGSSYGYTF.

The chain has TRBV9 and TRBJ1-3; no firm D call. The CDR3 is 15 amino acids. V was trimmed by 0 bases and J by 0 bases, leaving 7 bases between them. CDR1 and CDR2 (germline): SGDLS, YYNGEE. The CDR3 DNA reads TGTGCCAGCAGCGTAGCGCCAGACTCTGGAAACACCATATATTTT. Encoded protein: CASSVAPDSGNTIYF.

V is TRBV6-2 or TRBV6-3 and J is TRBJ2-2, with 7 nucleotides matching TRBD2. The CDR3 is 17 amino acids. Germline-derived CDR1 and CDR2 are MNHEY and SVGEGT. V lost 0 bases and J lost 5; bases outside the gene matches: 9. CDR3 coding DNA: TGTGCCAGCAGTTACTCCCTGGAAGCGGGATGGACCGGGGAGCTGTTTTTT. Its protein product is CASSYSLEAGWTGELFF.

V and J are TRBV4-3 and TRBJ1-3; TRBD1 aligns across 10 bases. V lost 0 bases, J lost 2 bases, and 10 bases stayed unmatched. The CDR3 sequence is 19 residues long. CDR1 is LGHNA, CDR2 YSLEER, per germline. The CDR3: CASSQDWPFGQGAGNTIYF. CDR3 nucleotides: TGCGCCAGCAGCCAAGATTGGCCATTCGGACAGGGGGCTGGAAACACCATATATTTT.

The chain uses TRBV9 and TRBJ2-7; 9 bases align to TRBD1. This CDR3 contains 14 residues. Germline trimming cut 6 bases from V and 6 bases from J; bases unmatched to any gene: 10. CDR1 and CDR2 (germline): SGDLS, YYNGEE. The CDR3, as DNA: TGTGCCAGCAACCCTACATTGACAGGGGGCGAGCAGTACTTC. Encoded protein: CASNPTLTGGEQYF.

This clone was seen a few times. The chain joins TRBV5-1 to TRBJ1-1, with D hard to call. The CDR3 is 15 amino acids. CDR1 is SGHRS, CDR2 YFSETQ, per germline. The V end lost 4 bases, the J end lost 1 base, and 14 bases lay between the germline ends. CDR3 DNA: TGCGCCAGCAGCCGAGCCCCCCAAACGAACACTGAAGCTTTCTTT. It is translated as CASSRAPQTNTEAFF.

This clone appeared once. The genes are TRBV5-1 and TRBJ1-4; 12 nucleotides agree with TRBD1. Looked up from germline, CDR1 is SGHRS and CDR2 is YFSETQ. The CDR3 totals 19 residues. Unmatched junction bases numbered 6, after V lost 0 bases and J lost 0 bases. The CDR3 protein is CASSLEGQGAHATNEKLFF. Written as DNA, the CDR3 is TGCGCCAGCAGCTTGGAGGGACAGGGGGCCCACGCAACTAATGAAAAACTGTTTTTT.

CDR3 bases: TGTGCTAGTGGTTACGACAGATACCAAGAGACCCAGTACTTC. It is translated as CASGYDRYQETQYF. The chain is built from TRBV12-5 and TRBJ2-5; D possibly corresponds to TRBD1 (5 bases). CDR3 length: 14 amino acids. The germline V gene has CDR1 LGHNT and CDR2 FRNRAP. Trimming left V 4 bases short and J 0 bases short, with 9 bases between.

The chain has TRBV5-6 and TRBJ1-3, with D perhaps matching TRBD1 (6 bases). Trimming left V 1 base short and J 0 bases short, with 14 bases between. Germline loops: CDR1 SGHDT, CDR2 YYEEEE. This CDR3 spans 17 amino acids. The CDR3: CASSLFGTKTSGNTIYF. In nucleotides, the CDR3 is TGTGCCAGCAGCTTGTTCGGGACAAAGACCTCTGGAAACACCATATATTTT.